This T cell receptor (beta chain) appears in the sequencing data of a study of T cell clonality in common variable immunodeficiency. Overall study results and limits: Fewer TCRbeta clones were shared among CVID subjects than controls. T cell subpopulation sequencing would be needed to explain CVID clonality.

Germline lookup yields CDR1 KGHSH and CDR2 LQKENI. V was clipped by 3 bases and J by 2 bases, with 11 bases between them. This CDR3 is 14 amino acids long. The repertoire was sequenced with immunoSEQ multiplex PCR; TCRdb's copy has only in-frame clones and lacks some. The specimen gives under 60,000 clones without singletons; the ten biggest hold 3.4%. This clone was detected many times. The target antigen is unknown. The read ends 3 residues before the CDR3 terminus; that terminus is restored from the germline J gene. This sequence originates from a person between 18 and 75 years old in good health. The genes are TRBV18 and TRBJ2-7, with D perhaps matching TRBD1 (5 bases). The sample comprised peripheral blood mononuclear cells. CDR3 DNA (partial): TGTGCCAGCTCACCCTCCAGGGCCCCCTACGAG. This sequence encodes CASSPSRAPYE. The complete CDR3 reads CASSPSRAPYEQYF.